These 19 T cell receptor beta chains originate from one sample sequenced in a study of CD8 T cells in ankylosing spondylitis. Study-wide points: Among TCR beta sequences, a motif of under ten highly homologous variants appeared characteristic of ankylosing spondylitis blood.

Via MiXCR, TCRdb re-called the 5' RACE reads, giving one row per CDR3 protein. The sample holds tens of thousands of distinct CDR3 sequences, roughly 10% seen once. No antigen is known for these receptors. The sample comprised blood, either unsorted or a sorted T cell fraction (not recorded which). The receptors originated from a male donor with ankylosing spondylitis.

This clonotype was counted between two and nine times. The genes are TRBV20-1 and TRBJ2-7; D gene uncertain. Between the trimmed V and J ends, which lost 0 bases and 3 bases, there was a span of 6 bases. This CDR3 is 12 amino acids long. Germline assignment: CDR1 DFQATT and CDR2 SNEGSKA (reference sequence). The CDR3 region is CSARDQSYEQYF. CDR3 bases: TGCAGTGCTAGAGATCAAAGCTACGAGCAGTACTTC.

This clonotype showed up many times. The V and J genes are TRBV6-2 or TRBV6-3 and TRBJ2-1, with D uncertain. CDR3 length equals 13 residues. The ends were cut back, 7 bases at V and 4 bases at J, with 11 bases in the middle. Germline V CDR1 and CDR2: MNHEY, SVGEGT. Here the CDR3 DNA reads TGTGCCAGCAACACCCTTCAGTACAATGAGCAGTTCTTC. This gives the protein CASNTLQYNEQFF.

In DNA, the CDR3 is TGTGCCACCAGTGCCCCGGGGACAGGGCAGGGTGGGGCCAACGTCCTGACTTTC. Encoded protein: CATSAPGTGQGGANVLTF. This chain links TRBV24-1 with TRBJ2-6; 9 positions agree with TRBD1. This CDR3 is 18 amino acids long. Per germline, CDR1 KGHDR and CDR2 SFDVKD. With V trimmed by 5 bases and J by 3 bases, 10 bases remained unmatched.

This clonotype was counted ten times or more. This sequence joins TRBV7-9 and TRBJ2-7; no firm D call. The germline V and J ends were trimmed by 8 bases and 0 bases, with 11 bases remaining between them. The CDR3 is 13 residues long. Germline assignment: CDR1 SEHNR and CDR2 FQNEAQ (reference sequence). In nucleotides, the CDR3 is TGTGCCAGCTTTGGGGAAAGCTCCTACGAGCAGTACTTC. Protein: CASFGESSYEQYF.

This clonotype has a count of ten or more. One junction end does not reproduce the germline sequence, and a read error may be involved. The chain combines TRBV2 with TRBJ2-2; D remains unclear. The CDR3 is 10 residues long. CDR1 and CDR2 from the germline V gene are SNHLY and FYNNEI. The CDR3 DNA reads TGTGCCAGCAACAGCGGGGAGCTGTTTTTT. This translates into CASNSGELFF.

V usage is TRBV19 and J usage is TRBJ2-5, with TRBD1 identical over 7 bases. From germline, CDR1 is LNHDA and CDR2 SQIVND (reference sequence). CDR3 size: 14 residues. The ends lost 0 bases at V and 2 bases at J; junction bases unmatched: 0. The CDR3 coding sequence is TGTGCCAGTAGTATAGAGGGACAGCAAGAGACCCAGTACTTC. Amino acids: CASSIEGQQETQYF.

Concerning this clonotype: A single base separates this from a much larger clone, so it may be a read error. The V and J genes are TRBV12-3 or TRBV12-4 and TRBJ2-7, with a tentative D call TRBD2 (5 bases). The V gene lost 6 bases and the J gene lost 7 bases, with 16 bases spanning the gap. The CDR3 spans 13 residues. CDR3 in DNA: TGTGCCAGCAGCTGGCAGGAGCGCGGGGAGCAGTACGTC. Encoded protein: CASSWQERGEQYV.

This clonotype occurred many times. The V and J genes are TRBV11-3 and TRBJ2-2, with no clear D. The CDR3 length is 14 residues. With 1 base removed from V and 5 bases from J, the gap between germline ends came to 8 bases. CDR1 and CDR2 (germline): SGHNT, YENEEA. The CDR3 spells CASSLGGHTGELFF. CDR3 DNA sequence: TGTGCCAGCAGCTTAGGAGGCCATACCGGGGAGCTGTTTTTT. The variable domain in full, completed from reference TRBV11-3 and TRBJ2-2, reads EAGVVQSPRYKIIEKKQPVAFWCNPISGHNTLYWYLQNLGQGPELLIRYENEEAVDDSQLPKDRFSAERLKGVDSTLKIQPAELGDSAVYLCASSLGGHTGELFFGEGSRLTVL.

In the case of this clonotype: Just one base apart from a much larger clone, this may be a read error. CDR3 sequence reads: CATSIEQTGKEQFF. The CDR3 coding sequence is TGTGCCACCAGCATAGAACAGACGGGGAAAGAGCAGTTCTTC. V gene TRBV15 combines with J gene TRBJ2-1; the D gene is possibly TRBD2 (5 bases). CDR1 is LNHNV, CDR2 YYDKDF, per germline (reference sequence). Deletions cut 4 bases from V and 10 bases from J, with 17 bases between. The CDR3 is made up of 14 amino acids.

The chain joins TRBV12-3 or TRBV12-4 to TRBJ2-1; a weak D match, TRBD2 (5 bases). The CDR3 is 14 amino acids. V lost 5 bases and J 9 bases, leaving 17 bases between the germline ends. The CDR3 bases are TGTGCCAGCAGTCCCGGGTCAAATCGGGGTGAGCAGTTCTTC. It is translated as CASSPGSNRGEQFF.

This clonotype was picked up many times. The V and J genes are TRBV5-6 and TRBJ1-5; D uncertain. This CDR3 region has 14 residues. Trimming shortened V by 0 bases and J by 0 bases, and 4 bases separated the two germline ends. Per the germline V gene, CDR1 is SGHDT and CDR2 is YYEEEE. The CDR3 bases are TGTGCCAGCAGCTTGGCGGCTAGCAATCAGCCCCAGCATTTT. The encoded protein is CASSLAASNQPQHF.

The sample holds many counts of this clonotype. V gene TRBV11-2 combines with J gene TRBJ2-2, with D perhaps TRBD2 (6 bases). The V gene's germline CDR1 is SGHAT and CDR2 FQNNGV. Deletions cut 5 bases from V and 1 base from J, with 8 bases between. CDR3 length equals 14 residues. The CDR3 reads CASSRRGNTGELFF. Written as DNA, the CDR3 is TGTGCCAGCAGCCGGAGGGGGAACACCGGGGAGCTGTTTTTT.

This clonotype was detected once. A much larger clone lies one base from this, so it may be a read error. The chain joins TRBV9 to TRBJ2-7; no clear D gene. Germline loops: CDR1 SGDLS, CDR2 YYNGEE. CDR3 length: 16 residues. V shed 0 bases and J shed 2 bases, with 15 bases lying between them. This CDR3 reads CASSVEGSRMAYEQYF. CDR3 nucleotides: TGTGCCAGCAGCGTAGAGGGTAGCAGGATGGCCTACGAGCAGTACTTC. The full variable domain, rest sourced from reference TRBV9 and TRBJ2-7, is DSGVTQTPKHLITATGQRVTLRCSPRSGDLSVYWYQQSLDQGLQFLIQYYNGEERAKGNILERFSAQQFPDLHSELNLSSLELGDSALYFCASSVEGSRMAYEQYFGPGTRLTVT.

The chain carries TRBV27 and TRBJ2-7; no reliable D call. With 5 bases removed from V and 2 bases from J, the gap between germline ends came to 10 bases. The CDR3 extends over 13 amino acids. From germline, CDR1 is MNHEY and CDR2 SMNVEV (reference sequence). In DNA form, the CDR3 reads TGTGCCAGCAGTCCTGACCCCCCCTACGAGCAGTACGTC. It yields the protein CASSPDPPYEQYV.

Ten or more counts support this clonotype. The chain recombines TRBV24-1 with TRBJ2-1, with 13 bases identical to TRBD2. Germline-derived CDR1 and CDR2 are KGHDR and SFDVKD. Trimming at V came to 3 bases and at J to 1 base, leaving 8 bases not matched to a gene. The CDR3 consists of 19 residues. CDR3 bases: TGTGCCACCAGTGATACGACTAGCGGGGGGTCGAGGTCCTACAATGAGCAGTTCTTC. Encoded protein: CATSDTTSGGSRSYNEQFF.

This clonotype was counted between two and nine times. The chain joins TRBV27 to TRBJ2-2, with 8 bases lining up with TRBD1. The CDR3 runs to 18 residues. Germline CDR1 is MNHEY and CDR2 is SMNVEV (reference sequence). V trimming: 6 bases; J trimming: 3 bases; junction bases outside the gene matches: 15. In DNA, the CDR3 is TGTGCCAGCAGCTCAGGGTTCTCCGGGACAGGTTACACCGGGGAGCTGTTTTTT. It encodes CASSSGFSGTGYTGELFF.

V gene TRBV6-1 combines with J gene TRBJ1-6; D is unresolved. From germline, CDR1 is MNHNS and CDR2 SASEGT. V lost 0 bases, J lost 7 bases, and 13 bases lay in between. The CDR3 runs 16 residues. The chain's CDR3 is CASSEALRRGNSPLHF. DNA of the CDR3: TGTGCCAGCAGTGAAGCGCTTCGGAGAGGCAATTCACCCCTCCACTTT.

The chain carries TRBV5-4 and TRBJ2-5; D not certain. V was clipped by 1 base and J by 3 bases, with 4 bases between them. The germline V gene encodes CDR1 SGHNT and CDR2 YYREEE (reference sequence). CDR3 length: 12 amino acids. The CDR3 here is CASSLREETQYF. The CDR3 DNA reads TGTGCCAGCAGCTTGCGCGAAGAGACCCAGTACTTC. Combining the CDR3 with reference TRBV5-4 and TRBJ2-5 gives the whole variable domain ETGVTQSPTHLIKTRGQQVTLRCSSQSGHNTVSWYQQALGQGPQFIFQYYREEENGRGNFPPRFSGLQFPNYSSELNVNALELDDSALYLCASSLREETQYFGPGTRLLVL.

This clonotype has a count of ten or more. The rearrangement uses TRBV5-5 and TRBJ1-1; D unresolved. CDR1 is SGHKS and CDR2 is YYEKEE in the germline V gene (reference sequence). V was pared by 0 bases and J by 0 bases, with 9 bases between. This CDR3 has 15 amino acids. The CDR3 bases are TGTGCCAGCAGCTTGGACCCTGAGATGAACACTGAAGCTTTCTTT. Encoded protein: CASSLDPEMNTEAFF.